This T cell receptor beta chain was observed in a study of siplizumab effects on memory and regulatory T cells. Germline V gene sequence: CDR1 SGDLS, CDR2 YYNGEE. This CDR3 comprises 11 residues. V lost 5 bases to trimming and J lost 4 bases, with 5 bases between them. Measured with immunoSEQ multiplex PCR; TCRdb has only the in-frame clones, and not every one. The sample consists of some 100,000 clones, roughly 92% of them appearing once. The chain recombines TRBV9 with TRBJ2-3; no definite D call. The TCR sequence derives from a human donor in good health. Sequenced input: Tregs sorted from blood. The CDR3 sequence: CASSGPDTQYF. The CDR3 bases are TGTGCCAGCAGTGGGCCAGATACGCAGTATTTT.